This TCR beta chain was observed in a study of response to subunit inactivated influenza vaccine. Whole-study results and caveats: Seasonal influenza vaccination, on each occasion, was suggested by the authors to recruit few new T cells.

With regard to this clonotype: Its antigen is as yet unknown.

The CDR3 sequence is 13 residues long. Between the trimmed V and J ends, which lost 6 bases and 6 bases, there was a span of 13 bases. Germline loops: CDR1 SGHTA, CDR2 FQGNSA. TCRdb ran MiXCR on the RT-PCR reads and lists one entry per CDR3 protein. The repertoire holds 500,000 or so distinct CDR3 sequences, 9.5% to 13% seen once, with less than 15% in the top ten. The material sequenced was PBMCs from blood, taken 40 to 50 days after vaccination. The chain recombines TRBV7-2 with TRBJ2-3; D remains unclear. This TCR was recovered from a man aged 50 to 60 who received an inactivated influenza vaccine. The CDR3 loop is CASSPTVRDTQYF. Here the CDR3 DNA reads TGTGCCAGCAGTCCGACCGTTCGCGATACGCAGTATTTT.